What follows are 9 T cell receptor beta chains derived from one specimen sequenced in a study of beta chain features in type 1 diabetes. Expressed TCRB transcripts were sequenced because the entire RNA isolate underwent reverse transcription. Only in-frame clones appear in the TCRdb table, and some are missing; sequencing was by immunoSEQ multiplex PCR. The sample holds approximately 600,000 clones, roughly 12% seen once. Overall study findings and caveats: In all four CD4+ subsets, TCRB CDR3 length was significantly, moderately reduced in type 1 diabetes.

For these receptors, no antigen is known. The sample taken for sequencing was naive CD4+ T cells from blood. The receptors here all came from a man aged 25-45 years with type 1 diabetes.

This clone was counted only a few times. The CDR3 loop reads CASTGTGGDQPQHF. CDR3 in DNA: TGTGCCAGTACAGGGACAGGGGGCGATCAGCCCCAGCATTTT. The chain joins TRBV19 to TRBJ1-5; TRBD1 matches 12 bases. The CDR3 covers 14 residues. Germline V gene sequence: CDR1 LNHDA, CDR2 SQIVND (reference sequence). Germline trimming cut 7 bases from V and 5 bases from J; bases unmatched to any gene: 3.

The sample holds a few counts of this clone. The V call is TRBV7-8, the J call TRBJ2-7; 7 bases align to TRBD2. Unmatched junction bases numbered 11, after V lost 5 bases and J lost 4 bases. The CDR3 loop spans 15 amino acids. Germline lookup yields CDR1 SGHVS and CDR2 FQNEAQ. CDR3 protein: CASSTIRAGLYEQYF. The DNA of the CDR3 is TGTGCCAGCAGCACGATAAGAGCGGGGCTGTACGAGCAGTACTTC.

This clone was recorded a few times. This sequence joins TRBV10-3 and TRBJ1-2; no clear D. Germline values: CDR1 ENHRY, CDR2 SYGVKD. This CDR3 is built from 13 residues. Trimming took off 2 bases at V and 4 bases at J, with 8 bases between the two ends. The DNA of the CDR3 is TGTGCCATCAGTGAGGGCAGTGTCTATGGCTACACCTTC. It specifies CAISEGSVYGYTF.

The rearrangement joins TRBV30 to TRBJ2-3; TRBD2 agrees at 10 bases. V was clipped by 7 bases and J by 2 bases; unmatched bases: 9. Germline V gene sequence: CDR1 GTSNPN, CDR2 SVGIG (reference sequence). This CDR3 has 15 amino acids. As DNA, the CDR3 is TGTGCCTTTTCCGCACTAGCGGGGTCCACAGATACGCAGTATTTT. Protein product: CAFSALAGSTDTQYF.

This clone was detected only a few times. J is TRBJ1-1 and V is TRBV11-3, with 7 nucleotides matching TRBD1. The length of the CDR3 is 15 residues. V lost 5 bases and J lost 3; bases outside the gene matches: 9. Germline CDR1 SGHNT, CDR2 YENEEA. The CDR3 nucleotides read TGTGCCAGCAGCCCAGGGGGGTCGGGAGACACTGAAGCTTTCTTT. Residues: CASSPGGSGDTEAFF.

This clone was counted a few times. The chain combines TRBV9 with TRBJ1-4, with no clear D. V was pared by 0 bases and J by 7 bases, with 13 bases between. The CDR3 loop spans 15 amino acids. Germline lookup yields CDR1 SGDLS and CDR2 YYNGEE. The CDR3 is CASSVVAGRGEKLFF. Here the CDR3 DNA reads TGTGCCAGCAGCGTAGTTGCTGGGCGCGGTGAAAAACTGTTTTTT. Complete variable domain (other parts from reference TRBV9 and TRBJ1-4): DSGVTQTPKHLITATGQRVTLRCSPRSGDLSVYWYQQSLDQGLQFLIQYYNGEERAKGNILERFSAQQFPDLHSELNLSSLELGDSALYFCASSVVAGRGEKLFFGSGTQLSVL.

This clone was counted between two and nine times. The chain links TRBV7-2 to TRBJ2-3, with a possible D match to TRBD2 (6 bases). Trimming stripped 8 bases from V and 6 bases from J, with 18 bases between. CDR3 length: 14 residues. Germline CDR1 SGHTA, CDR2 FQGNSA. This CDR3 is CASQRRGDQDTQYF. The CDR3 DNA reads TGTGCCAGCCAAAGGAGGGGAGATCAGGATACGCAGTATTTT.

V is TRBV6-5 and J is TRBJ2-7; the match to TRBD1 covers 7 bases. The CDR3 length is 12 residues. The J segment lost 6 bases and the V segment lost 4 bases, leaving 3 bases of the junction unmatched. Germline CDR1 MNHEY, CDR2 SVGAGI. CDR3 sequence reads: CASSSTGPEQYF. The CDR3 DNA is TGTGCCAGCAGTTCGACAGGGCCCGAGCAGTACTTC.

The J gene is TRBJ2-2, the V gene TRBV5-1; D is unclear. V was shortened by 0 bases and J by 6 bases, with 9 bases between the two germline ends. Germline loops: CDR1 SGHRS, CDR2 YFSETQ. The CDR3 consists of 14 residues. The DNA of the CDR3 is TGCGCCAGCAGCTTGGGGACGAGCGCCGGGGAGCTGTTTTTT. Protein sequence: CASSLGTSAGELFF. The full variable domain, completed using reference TRBV5-1 and TRBJ2-2, is KAGVTQTPRYLIKTRGQQVTLSCSPISGHRSVSWYQQTPGQGLQFLFEYFSETQRNKGNFPGRFSGRQFSNSRSEMNVSTLELGDSALYLCASSLGTSAGELFFGEGSRLTVL.